This T cell receptor beta chain was documented in a study of cytomegalovirus exposure and HLA in healthy donors. The sample holds one count of this clone. Its matching antigen is unknown. Study outcomes and limitations: The productive fraction for most TCR beta V segments was about 90% or about 30% in an earlier analysis. V- and J-gene trimming in TCR beta was tied to a missense DCLRE1C variant by an analysis performed later.

It was with 60 Vbeta and 13 Jbeta primers that the PCR ran. Method: immunoSEQ multiplex PCR; TCRdb's copy keeps in-frame clones and lacks some. The sample gives approximately 190,000 clones, 81% of which show up once; about 3.4% is in the top ten. The clonotype originates from a man aged 40-55 years in good health and CMV-seropositive. Sequenced sample: PBMCs.

CDR3 sequence reads: CASSLGGGGYNEQFF. For the CDR3, the DNA is TGTGCCAGCAGCTTAGGCGGGGGGGGGTACAATGAGCAGTTCTTC. This rearrangement joins TRBV7-2 to TRBJ2-1, with 9 bases aligning to TRBD2. Germline loops: CDR1 SGHTA, CDR2 FQGNSA. V was pared by 1 base and J by 4 bases, with 2 bases of the junction left unmatched. The length of the CDR3 is 15 residues.